The 28 T cell receptor beta chains below come from one sample, sequenced in a study of spatial heterogeneity in lung cancer. TCRdb recomputed calls from the 5' RACE reads with MiXCR, one row per CDR3 protein. The sample includes about 9,700 distinct CDR3 sequences, 8% to 10% of them seen just once. No antigen has been assigned to these receptors. Indicated time point: sample taken at primary tumor resection. Study-wide points: One measure, the expanded intratumoral alpha and beta TCR count, tracked tumor mutation counts.

This specimen consisted of lung tumor tissue, obtained at surgery. Every receptor here comes from a female donor with early-stage non-small cell lung cancer.

The chain couples TRBV2 to TRBJ2-1; D call uncertain. CDR3 length equals 11 residues. The ends were cut back, 5 bases at V and 3 bases at J, with 2 bases in the middle. Germline lookup yields CDR1 SNHLY and CDR2 FYNNEI. CDR3 in amino acids: CASSSYNEQFF. CDR3 nucleotides: TGTGCCAGCAGTAGCTACAATGAGCAGTTCTTC.

This clonotype qualifies as medium-sized. The rearrangement uses TRBV10-3 and TRBJ2-5; 14 nucleotides align to TRBD2. Per the germline V gene, CDR1 is ENHRY and CDR2 is SYGVKD. CDR3 length: 16 amino acids. V lost 6 bases, J lost 3 bases, and 6 bases stayed unmatched. The CDR3 is CAISTGTSGGEETQYF. In DNA, the CDR3 is TGTGCCATCAGCACAGGGACTAGCGGGGGAGAAGAGACCCAGTACTTC.

By sample share, this clonotype is medium-sized (0.01 to 0.1%). The CDR3: CASSLGPASNTGELFF. As DNA, the CDR3 is TGTGCCAGCAGCTTAGGTCCCGCCTCGAACACCGGGGAGCTGTTTTTT. This chain joins TRBV7-2 and TRBJ2-2; D gene unclear. Germline V gives CDR1 SGHTA, CDR2 FQGNSA. The CDR3 consists of 16 residues. V lost 1 base, J lost 0 bases, and 9 bases lay in between.

The table lists this clonotype with many counts. V gene TRBV27 combines with J gene TRBJ2-3; TRBD1 aligns across 9 bases. The CDR3 contains 15 residues. Germline CDR1 is MNHEY and CDR2 is SMNVEV (reference sequence). V lost 1 base and J lost 3; bases outside the gene matches: 2. The CDR3 spells CASSLLGQGTDTQYF. DNA for the CDR3: TGTGCCAGCAGTTTATTGGGACAGGGAACAGATACGCAGTATTTT.

The V and J genes are TRBV7-8 and TRBJ2-4, with 7 bases that match TRBD1. Germline V lookup: CDR1 SGHVS, CDR2 FQNEAQ. V was clipped by 2 bases and J by 4 bases; unmatched bases: 2. CDR3 size: 14 residues. The CDR3, as DNA: TGTGCCAGCAGCTTACCGGGACAGAAAAACATTCAGTACTTC. It yields the protein CASSLPGQKNIQYF. The full variable domain, completed using reference TRBV7-8 and TRBJ2-4, is GAGVSQSPRYKVAKRGQDVALRCDPISGHVSLFWYQQALGQGPEFLTYFQNEAQLDKSGLPSDRFFAERPEGSVSTLKIQRTQQEDSAVYLCASSLPGQKNIQYFGAGTRLSVL.

The CDR3 sequence is CASRRQGGGETQYF. CDR3 DNA sequence: TGTGCCAGCCGAAGACAGGGCGGGGGAGAGACCCAGTACTTC. This chain connects TRBV2 to TRBJ2-5; TRBD1 or TRBD2 may be the D gene (7 bases each). The CDR3 loop spans 14 amino acids. Germline assignment: CDR1 SNHLY and CDR2 FYNNEI. Between the trimmed V and J ends, which lost 8 bases and 4 bases, there was a span of 17 bases.

In this sample, this clonotype turned up many times. The chain joins TRBV7-8 to TRBJ2-3; the D gene could be TRBD1 or TRBD2 (5 bases each). V was pared by 1 base and J by 4 bases, with 15 bases between. The CDR3 has 16 amino acids. Germline-derived CDR1 and CDR2 are SGHVS and FQNEAQ. Here the CDR3 reads CASSLVGRQLADTQYF. DNA for the CDR3: TGTGCCAGCAGCTTAGTGGGACGGCAGTTGGCAGATACGCAGTATTTT.

CDR3 in DNA: TGTGCCAGCAGGTATAGGACAGGGGAGAACAATTCACCCCTCCACTTT. It encodes CASRYRTGENNSPLHF. The chain is built from TRBV28 and TRBJ1-6, with 9 bases identical to TRBD1. V gave up 6 bases and J gave up 7 bases; unmatched junction bases: 10. This CDR3 has 16 residues. Germline V gives CDR1 MDHEN, CDR2 SYDVKM.

This clonotype was counted many times. This chain uses TRBV5-4 with TRBJ2-7, with D maybe TRBD2 (6 bases). This CDR3 has 15 amino acids. V lost 0 bases, J lost 7 bases, and 17 bases lay in between. Germline V gives CDR1 SGHNT, CDR2 YYREEE (reference sequence). The DNA of the CDR3 is TGTGCCAGCAGCTTGGCAAGCGGGTCAAGCAAGGAGCAGTACTTC. This codes for CASSLASGSSKEQYF.

Concerning this clonotype itself: At one end the junction does not follow the germline gene, possibly because of a read error. This sequence joins TRBV4-1 and TRBJ2-2; maybe TRBD2 (5 bases). Germline V gene sequence: CDR1 MGHRA, CDR2 YSYEKL. The CDR3 runs to 14 residues. The CDR3 reads CASSQDRATGELSF. The CDR3 nucleotides read TGCGCCAGCAGCCAAGATCGAGCCACCGGGGAGCTGTCTTTT.

By proportion, this clonotype is medium-sized. V gene TRBV4-1 combines with J gene TRBJ2-1, with D possibly matching TRBD1 (5 bases). This CDR3 is 15 amino acids long. CDR1 MGHRA and CDR2 YSYEKL come from the germline V gene. V gave up 7 bases and J gave up 6 bases, with 19 bases separating them. Here the CDR3 reads CASKPPGRVGNEQFF. DNA of the CDR3: TGCGCCAGCAAGCCACCGGGCAGGGTTGGCAATGAGCAGTTCTTC.

This clonotype was counted many times. V is TRBV7-2 and J is TRBJ2-7; TRBD1 might be the D (5 bases). This CDR3 has 14 residues. Between the trimmed V and J ends, which lost 2 bases and 6 bases, there was a span of 14 bases. Per germline, CDR1 SGHTA and CDR2 FQGNSA. CDR3: CASSLIQGSVEQYF. The CDR3 DNA sequence: TGTGCCAGCAGCTTAATCCAGGGTTCGGTCGAGCAGTACTTC.

By sample share, this clonotype is medium-sized. The J gene is TRBJ2-7, the V gene TRBV11-2, with 10 nucleotides matching TRBD1. This CDR3 has 15 residues. V lost 3 bases and J lost 7; bases outside the gene matches: 9. CDR1 SGHAT and CDR2 FQNNGV come from the germline V gene. The DNA of the CDR3 is TGTGCCAGCAGCTTGTTTGACAGGGGGCTGTCAGAGCAGTACTTC. The encoded protein is CASSLFDRGLSEQYF.

The rearrangement links TRBV4-1 to TRBJ2-2; 10 positions match TRBD1. The CDR3 is made up of 16 amino acids. The junction had 7 bases not matched to a gene; V was cut back by 4 bases and J by 5 bases. Per germline, CDR1 MGHRA and CDR2 YSYEKL. The CDR3 bases are TGCGCCAGCAGCCGAACGGACAGGGGGGGTACCGGGGAGCTGTTTTTT. Its translation is CASSRTDRGGTGELFF.

The chain has TRBV29-1 and TRBJ1-2; D is undetermined. CDR1 SQVTM and CDR2 ANQGSEA come from the germline V gene. This CDR3 spans 14 amino acids. The V and J ends lost 0 bases and 4 bases respectively, with 12 bases between them. DNA of the CDR3: TGCAGCGTTGAAGAAATCAGCAGCCCCTATGGCTACACCTTC. It yields the protein CSVEEISSPYGYTF.

For this clonotype: Relative to the germline gene, one junction end is altered; a read error may explain this. The CDR3 bases are TGCGCAAGCAACCCAGGGGCCGGGGAGCTGTTTTTT. This translates into CASNPGAGELFF. The chain uses TRBV5-1 and TRBJ2-2, with D possibly TRBD1 on 6 matching bases. The germline V gene has CDR1 SGHRS and CDR2 YFSETQ. CDR3 size: 12 residues.

The V gene is TRBV7-9, the J gene TRBJ1-2, with unresolved D. V was trimmed by 2 bases and J by 2 bases, leaving 9 bases between them. Germline CDR1 SEHNR, CDR2 FQNEAQ (reference sequence). The length of the CDR3 is 14 residues. The CDR3: CASSLRASNYGYTF. As DNA, the CDR3 is TGTGCCAGCAGCTTACGGGCCTCGAACTATGGCTACACCTTC.

Ten or more counts support this clonotype. The J gene is TRBJ1-1, the V gene TRBV25-1, with D perhaps matching TRBD1 (6 bases). In germline, CDR1 is MGHDK, CDR2 SYGVNS. The V and J ends lost 6 bases and 4 bases respectively, with 9 bases between them. The CDR3 is 12 residues long. The CDR3 sequence: CASRQGLTEAFF. The CDR3, as DNA: TGTGCCAGCAGACAGGGACTCACTGAAGCTTTCTTT.

This clonotype was seen ten or more times. This chain links TRBV7-2 with TRBJ2-3; D might be TRBD2 (6 bases). V was trimmed by 3 bases and J by 5 bases, leaving 15 bases between them. The CDR3 has 15 residues. The germline CDR1 and CDR2 sequences are SGHTA and FQGNSA. The CDR3 protein is CASSFAGTNGDTQYF. Written as DNA, the CDR3 is TGTGCCAGCAGCTTCGCGGGGACCAATGGAGATACGCAGTATTTT.

This clonotype came up many times. The rearrangement links TRBV9 to TRBJ2-7; D possibly corresponds to TRBD2 (7 bases). The CDR3 spans 14 residues. Germline CDR1 is SGDLS and CDR2 is YYNGEE. Trimming removed 2 bases from V and 5 bases from J, with 14 bases in between. Here the CDR3 DNA reads TGTGCCAGCAGCGTCAGGGGAGGGGTCGACGAGCAGTACTTC. The encoded protein is CASSVRGGVDEQYF.

In its sample, this clonotype was seen many times. The J gene is TRBJ1-2, the V gene TRBV10-3; D gene uncertain. There are 13 residues in the CDR3. Trimming pared 6 bases from V and 8 bases from J, leaving 16 bases between. Germline values: CDR1 ENHRY, CDR2 SYGVKD. The CDR3 sequence is CAISPDGLRGYTF. DNA for the CDR3: TGTGCCATCAGCCCCGACGGGCTTAGGGGCTACACCTTC.

In its sample, this clonotype was seen many times. This rearrangement joins TRBV6-5 to TRBJ2-7; tentative D call: TRBD1 (5 bases). V gave up 5 bases and J gave up 0 bases, with 14 bases separating them. This CDR3 comprises 15 residues. CDR1 and CDR2 from the germline V gene are MNHEY and SVGAGI. The CDR3 loop reads CASSSRGRDSYEQYF. The CDR3 region has the DNA TGTGCCAGCAGTAGCCGAGGCAGGGACTCCTACGAGCAGTACTTC.

In its sample, this clonotype is medium-sized. J is TRBJ1-6 and V is TRBV5-4; D not certain. CDR1 is SGHNT, CDR2 YYREEE, per germline (reference sequence). This CDR3 region has 14 residues. V was trimmed by 0 bases and J by 6 bases, leaving 7 bases between them. The CDR3 DNA reads TGTGCCAGCAGCTTGGTCGGGGTTAATTCACCCCTCCACTTT. Translation gives CASSLVGVNSPLHF.

This clonotype was found many times. The chain employs TRBV27 and TRBJ2-3, with TRBD2 as a possible D gene (5 bases). This CDR3 spans 16 amino acids. V lost 2 bases and J lost 0, with 12 bases in between. The germline V gene has CDR1 MNHEY and CDR2 SMNVEV (reference sequence). In nucleotides, the CDR3 is TGTGCCAGCAGTTTAGAACTAGAAACTAGCACAGATACGCAGTATTTT. Translation: CASSLELETSTDTQYF.

This clonotype qualifies as medium-sized (0.01 to 0.1%). The chain recombines TRBV13 with TRBJ1-1, with 8 bases identical to TRBD1. Germline V gene sequence: CDR1 PRHDT, CDR2 FYEKMQ (reference sequence). The V and J ends lost 5 bases and 4 bases, in that order; junction bases with no gene match: 9. The CDR3 runs to 15 residues. The CDR3 region is CASSGQGLPSTEAFF. The CDR3 coding sequence is TGTGCCAGCAGCGGACAGGGCCTACCCAGCACTGAAGCTTTCTTT.

This clonotype is categorized as medium-sized. The rearrangement links TRBV14 to TRBJ2-5; 11 bases are shared with TRBD2. The CDR3 spans 17 residues. CDR1 and CDR2 (germline): SGHDN, FVKESK. Trimming removed 4 bases from V and 6 bases from J; junction bases left unmatched: 13. Here the CDR3 reads CASSPLEAVAGGKTQYF. CDR3 nucleotides: TGTGCCAGCAGCCCGCTTGAGGCGGTAGCGGGGGGGAAGACCCAGTACTTC.

The J gene is TRBJ1-1, the V gene TRBV2; D not certain. V was trimmed by 4 bases and J by 1 base, leaving 7 bases between them. The CDR3 consists of 13 residues. CDR1 and CDR2 from the germline V gene are SNHLY and FYNNEI. CDR3 in amino acids: CASSVTGNTEAFF. CDR3 in DNA: TGTGCCAGCAGTGTAACGGGGAACACTGAAGCTTTCTTT.

The table lists this clonotype with many counts. This chain links TRBV20-1 with TRBJ1-1; D gene ambiguous. Deletions cut 3 bases from V and 4 bases from J, with 6 bases between. Germline V gene sequence: CDR1 DFQATT, CDR2 SNEGSKA (reference sequence). The CDR3 loop spans 11 amino acids. Written as DNA, the CDR3 is TGCAGTGCTAGTCAATCCACTGAAGCTTTCTTT. Translated, it gives CSASQSTEAFF.